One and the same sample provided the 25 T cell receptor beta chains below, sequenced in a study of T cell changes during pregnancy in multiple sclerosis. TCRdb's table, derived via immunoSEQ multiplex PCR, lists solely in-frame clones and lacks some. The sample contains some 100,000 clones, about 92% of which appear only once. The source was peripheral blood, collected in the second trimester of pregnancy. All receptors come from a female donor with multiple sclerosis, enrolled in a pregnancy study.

The CDR3 coding sequence is TGTGCCAGCAGTGATGGTCTAGCGGGAGCCCCGGGCCAGTTCTTC. The encoded protein is CASSDGLAGAPGQFF. This chain uses TRBV6-1 with TRBJ2-1; 10 bases map to TRBD2. This CDR3 is 15 amino acids long. Looked up from germline, CDR1 is MNHNS and CDR2 is SASEGT. The trim removed 3 bases at V and 13 bases at J, leaving 12 bases unmatched.

CDR3: CASSSPPRQGAYEQYF. The CDR3 coding sequence is TGTGCCAGCAGTTCCCCCCCAAGACAGGGAGCCTACGAGCAGTACTTC. This rearrangement joins TRBV28 to TRBJ2-7, with TRBD1 matching over 7 bases. The germline V gene encodes CDR1 MDHEN and CDR2 SYDVKM. Trimming at V came to 4 bases and at J to 2 bases, leaving 11 bases not matched to a gene. The CDR3 is made up of 16 amino acids.

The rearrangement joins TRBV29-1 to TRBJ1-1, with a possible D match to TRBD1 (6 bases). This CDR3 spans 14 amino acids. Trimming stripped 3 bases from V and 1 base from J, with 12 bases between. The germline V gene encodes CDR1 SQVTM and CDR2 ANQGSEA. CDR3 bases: TGCAGCGTTGACTCTCAGGGGTCGAACACTGAAGCTTTCTTT. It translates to CSVDSQGSNTEAFF.

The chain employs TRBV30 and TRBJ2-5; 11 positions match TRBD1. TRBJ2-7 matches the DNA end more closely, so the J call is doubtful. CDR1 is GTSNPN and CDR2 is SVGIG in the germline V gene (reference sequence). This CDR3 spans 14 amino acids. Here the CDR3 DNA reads TGTGCCTGGGGGGGGACAGGGGGTTTACGCGAGCAGTACTTC. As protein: CAWGGTGGLREQYF.

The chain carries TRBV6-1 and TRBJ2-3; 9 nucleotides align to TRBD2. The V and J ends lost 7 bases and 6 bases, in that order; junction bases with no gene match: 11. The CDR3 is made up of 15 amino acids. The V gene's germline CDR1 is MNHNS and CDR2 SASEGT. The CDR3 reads CASNAFSGGSDTQYF. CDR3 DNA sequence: TGTGCCAGCAACGCATTTAGCGGGGGATCCGATACGCAGTATTTT.

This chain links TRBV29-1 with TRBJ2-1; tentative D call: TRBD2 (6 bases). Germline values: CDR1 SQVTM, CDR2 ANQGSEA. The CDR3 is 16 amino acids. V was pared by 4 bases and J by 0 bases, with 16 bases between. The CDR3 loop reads CSVGREPRGSYNEQFF. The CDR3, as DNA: TGCAGCGTTGGACGGGAGCCGAGGGGCTCCTACAATGAGCAGTTCTTC.

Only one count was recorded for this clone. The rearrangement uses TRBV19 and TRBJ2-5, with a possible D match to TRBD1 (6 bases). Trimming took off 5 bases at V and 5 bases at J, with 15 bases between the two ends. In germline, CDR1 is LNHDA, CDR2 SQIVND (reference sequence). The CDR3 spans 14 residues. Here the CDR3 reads CASSAQGRVETQYF. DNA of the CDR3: TGTGCCAGTAGTGCACAGGGAAGGGTTGAGACCCAGTACTTC. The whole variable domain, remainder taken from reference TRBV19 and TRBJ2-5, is DGGITQSPKYLFRKEGQNVTLSCEQNLNHDAMYWYRQDPGQGLRLIYYSQIVNDFQKGDIAEGYSVSREKKESFPLTVTSAQKNPTAFYLCASSAQGRVETQYFGPGTRLLVL.

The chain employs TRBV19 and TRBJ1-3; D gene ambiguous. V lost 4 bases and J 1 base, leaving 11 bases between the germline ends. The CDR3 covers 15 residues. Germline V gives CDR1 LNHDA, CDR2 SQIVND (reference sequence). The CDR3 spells CASSTPTNSGNTIYF. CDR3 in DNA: TGTGCCAGTAGTACCCCGACAAATTCTGGAAACACCATATATTTT.

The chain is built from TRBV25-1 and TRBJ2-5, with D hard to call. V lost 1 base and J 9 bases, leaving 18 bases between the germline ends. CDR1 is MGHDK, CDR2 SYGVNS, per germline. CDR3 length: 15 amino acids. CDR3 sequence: CASSESGQNRQAQYF. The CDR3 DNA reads TGTGCCAGCAGTGAATCCGGTCAAAACCGCCAGGCCCAGTACTTC.

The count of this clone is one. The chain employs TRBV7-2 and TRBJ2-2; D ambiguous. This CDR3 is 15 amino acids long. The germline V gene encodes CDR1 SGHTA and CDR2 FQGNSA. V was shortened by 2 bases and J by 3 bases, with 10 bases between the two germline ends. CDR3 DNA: TGTGCCAGCAGCTTACACGGGTCCTACACCGGGGAGCTGTTTTTT. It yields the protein CASSLHGSYTGELFF.

CDR3 bases: TGTGCCAGCAGCCCAATGGGCAGTTCGGAGACCCAGTACTTC. This codes for CASSPMGSSETQYF. The chain couples TRBV7-3 to TRBJ2-5; D gene ambiguous. Between the trimmed V and J ends, which lost 5 bases and 5 bases, there was a span of 15 bases. Germline CDR1 and CDR2: SGHTA and FQGTGA. The CDR3 runs 14 residues.

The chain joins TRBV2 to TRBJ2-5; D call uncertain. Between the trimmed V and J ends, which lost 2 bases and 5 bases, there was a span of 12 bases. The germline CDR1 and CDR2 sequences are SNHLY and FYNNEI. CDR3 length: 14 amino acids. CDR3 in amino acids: CASSESPGMETQYF. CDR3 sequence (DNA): TGTGCCAGCAGTGAAAGCCCGGGTATGGAGACCCAGTACTTC. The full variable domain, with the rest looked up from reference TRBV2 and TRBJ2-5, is EPEVTQTPSHQVTQMGQEVILRCVPISNHLYFYWYRQILGQKVEFLVSFYNNEISEKSEIFDDQFSVERPDGSNFTLKIRSTKLEDSAMYFCASSESPGMETQYFGPGTRLLVL.

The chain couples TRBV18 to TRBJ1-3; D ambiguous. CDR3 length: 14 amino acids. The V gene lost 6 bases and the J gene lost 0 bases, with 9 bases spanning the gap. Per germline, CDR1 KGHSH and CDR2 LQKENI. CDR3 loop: CASSEGRSGNTIYF. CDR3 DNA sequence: TGTGCCAGCTCTGAGGGCCGCTCTGGAAACACCATATATTTT. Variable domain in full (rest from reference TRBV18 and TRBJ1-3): NAGVMQNPRHLVRRRGQEARLRCSPMKGHSHVYWYRQLPEEGLKFMVYLQKENIIDESGMPKERFSAEFPKEGPSILRIQQVVRGDSAAYFCASSEGRSGNTIYFGEGSWLTVV.

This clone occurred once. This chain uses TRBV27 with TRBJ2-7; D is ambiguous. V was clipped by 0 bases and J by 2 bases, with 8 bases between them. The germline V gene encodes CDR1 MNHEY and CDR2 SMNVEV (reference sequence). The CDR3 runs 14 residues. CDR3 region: CASSLSRIPYEQYF. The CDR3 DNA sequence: TGTGCCAGCAGTTTATCCAGGATCCCCTACGAGCAGTACTTC.

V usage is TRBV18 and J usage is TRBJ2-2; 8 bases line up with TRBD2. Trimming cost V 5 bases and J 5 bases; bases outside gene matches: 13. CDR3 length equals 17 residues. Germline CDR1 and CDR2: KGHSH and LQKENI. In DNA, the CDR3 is TGTGCCAGCTCAGCGGACATAGCGGGGCTTAGGACCGGGGAGCTGTTTTTT. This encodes CASSADIAGLRTGELFF.

CDR3 residues: CAIRQGQSGGPGELFF. Here the CDR3 DNA reads TGTGCCATCAGACAGGGACAGAGTGGAGGACCCGGGGAGCTGTTTTTT. The chain joins TRBV10-3 to TRBJ2-2; 7 bases align to TRBD1. Per germline, CDR1 ENHRY and CDR2 SYGVKD. This CDR3 region has 16 residues. With 6 bases clipped from V and 6 bases from J, the junction kept 13 bases outside the gene matches.

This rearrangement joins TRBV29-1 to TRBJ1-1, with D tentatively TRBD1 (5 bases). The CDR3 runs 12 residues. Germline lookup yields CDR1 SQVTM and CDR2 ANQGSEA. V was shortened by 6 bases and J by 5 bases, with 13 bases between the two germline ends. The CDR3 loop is CSVASGRTEAFF. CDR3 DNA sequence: TGCAGCGTGGCTTCAGGGCGGACTGAAGCTTTCTTT.

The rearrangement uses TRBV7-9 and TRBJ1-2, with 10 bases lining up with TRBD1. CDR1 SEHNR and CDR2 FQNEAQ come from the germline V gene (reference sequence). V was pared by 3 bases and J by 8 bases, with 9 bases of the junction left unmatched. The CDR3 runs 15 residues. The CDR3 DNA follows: TGTGCCAGCAGCTTGGACAGGGGGTCCCCCAGCGGCTACACCTTC. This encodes CASSLDRGSPSGYTF.

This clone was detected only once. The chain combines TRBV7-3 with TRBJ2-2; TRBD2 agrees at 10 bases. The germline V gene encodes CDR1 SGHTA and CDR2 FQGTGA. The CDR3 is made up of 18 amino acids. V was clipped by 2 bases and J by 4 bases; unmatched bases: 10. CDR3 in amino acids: CASSLGASGSSSTGELFF. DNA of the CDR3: TGTGCCAGCAGCTTAGGGGCTAGCGGGAGTTCTAGCACCGGGGAGCTGTTTTTT.

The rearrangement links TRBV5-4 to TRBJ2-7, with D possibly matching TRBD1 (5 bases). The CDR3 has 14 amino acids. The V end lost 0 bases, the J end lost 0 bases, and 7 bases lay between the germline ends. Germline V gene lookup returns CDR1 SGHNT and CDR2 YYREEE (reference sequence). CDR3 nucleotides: TGTGCCAGCAGCTTGGGGGGCAGCTCCTACGAGCAGTACTTC. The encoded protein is CASSLGGSSYEQYF.

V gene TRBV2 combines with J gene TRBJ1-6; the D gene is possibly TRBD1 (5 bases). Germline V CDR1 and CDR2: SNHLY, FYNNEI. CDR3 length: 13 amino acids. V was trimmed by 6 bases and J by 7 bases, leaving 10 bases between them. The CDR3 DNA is TGTGCCAGCAGGCAGGGTCAGAATTCACCCCTCCACTTT. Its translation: CASRQGQNSPLHF.

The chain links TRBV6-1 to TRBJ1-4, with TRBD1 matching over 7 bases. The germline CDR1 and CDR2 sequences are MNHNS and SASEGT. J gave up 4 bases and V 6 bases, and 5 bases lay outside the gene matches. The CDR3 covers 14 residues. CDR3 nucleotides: TGTGCCAGCAGAGGGGACAGCCTTAATGAAAAACTGTTTTTT. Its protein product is CASRGDSLNEKLFF.

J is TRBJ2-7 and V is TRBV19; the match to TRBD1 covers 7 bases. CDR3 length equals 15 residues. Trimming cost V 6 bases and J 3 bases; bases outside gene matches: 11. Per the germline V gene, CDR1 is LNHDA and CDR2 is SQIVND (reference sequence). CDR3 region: CASSLGQDLGYEQYF. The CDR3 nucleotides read TGTGCCAGTAGCCTAGGACAGGATTTGGGCTACGAGCAGTACTTC.

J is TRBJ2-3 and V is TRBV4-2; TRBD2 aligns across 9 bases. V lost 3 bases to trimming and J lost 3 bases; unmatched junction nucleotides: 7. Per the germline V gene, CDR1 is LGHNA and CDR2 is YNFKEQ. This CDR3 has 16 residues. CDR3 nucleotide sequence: TGTGCCAGCAGCCAGAGGACAGCGGGAGGTACAGATACGCAGTATTTT. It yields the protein CASSQRTAGGTDTQYF.

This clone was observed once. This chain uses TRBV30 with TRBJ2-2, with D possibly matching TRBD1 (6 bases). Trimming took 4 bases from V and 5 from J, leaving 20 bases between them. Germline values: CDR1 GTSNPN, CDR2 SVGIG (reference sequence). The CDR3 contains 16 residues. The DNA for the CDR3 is TGTGCCTGGACAGCACTAACCGGACAGCTTACCGGGGAGCTGTTTTTT. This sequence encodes CAWTALTGQLTGELFF.